A selection of T cell receptor beta chains follows, all from one sample in a study of shared clonotypes between healthy human individuals. Profiling relied on immunoSEQ multiplex PCR, and the TCRdb table lists in-frame clones only, not all of them. In the table there are a few million clones, 80% to 95% of which are singletons. The sample consisted of naive CD4+ T cells from PBMCs. Receptors originate from a man aged 18 to 29 in good health. Some clones in this sample may be carry-over from other donors' samples. Each CDR3 is given with its conserved first and last residue. Each record gives: D gene, V gene, J gene, clone size, CDR3 protein, CDR3 DNA. The D gene is left open where the match is weak. Not all rows give a size; the values are once, few, many and, for expanded clones, a class.

>TRBD2|TRBV29-1|TRBJ2-1|NA
CSATLARTSNEQFF
TGCAGCGCCACACTCGCTAGGACTAGCAATGAGCAGTTCTTC
>TRBD1|TRBV11-3|TRBJ1-1|NA
CASSSGGDRGVGNTEAFF
TGTGCCAGCAGCTCGGGGGGGGACAGAGGTGTAGGAAACACTGAAGCTTTCTTT
>TRBD1|TRBV10-3|TRBJ2-7|NA
CAISDRQGSYEQYF
TGTGCCATCAGTGACCGACAGGGGTCCTACGAGCAGTACTTC
>NA|TRBV7-2|TRBJ2-3|NA
CASSLGSTTDTQYF
TGTGCCAGCAGCCTCGGGAGTACCACAGATACGCAGTATTTT
>TRBD2|TRBV28|TRBJ2-1|NA
CASSLSAGGYNEQFF
TGTGCCAGCAGTTTATCAGCGGGAGGTTACAATGAGCAGTTCTTC
>TRBD2|TRBV19|TRBJ2-7|NA
CASTEAGAYEQYF
TGTGCCAGTACCGAAGCGGGAGCATACGAGCAGTACTTC
>TRBD2|TRBV7-2|TRBJ2-5|once
CASSLLGGGRNF
TGTGCCAGCAGCTTACTTGGAGGCGGGAGAAACTTC
>NA|TRBV2|TRBJ1-1|NA
CASTLGPNTEAFF
TGTGCCAGCACCCTCGGGCCGAACACTGAAGCTTTCTTT
>TRBD1|TRBV7-3|TRBJ2-7|NA
CASSLGQGFDEQYF
TGTGCCAGCAGCTTGGGACAGGGTTTCGACGAGCAGTACTTC
>NA|TRBV19|TRBJ1-1|NA
CASIAGPGDTEAFF
TGTGCCAGTATCGCGGGCCCGGGGGACACTGAAGCTTTCTTT
>NA|TRBV11-2|TRBJ2-1|NA
CASTQTLPSSYNEQFF
TGTGCCAGCACCCAAACCCTACCGAGCTCCTACAATGAGCAGTTCTTC
>TRBD2|TRBV10-3|TRBJ2-2|NA
CAISGTSGNTGELFF
TGTGCCATCAGTGGGACTAGCGGAAACACCGGGGAGCTGTTTTTT
>TRBD2|TRBV5-1|TRBJ2-1|NA
CASSLGTSGSYEQFF
TGCGCCAGCAGCTTGGGGACTAGCGGGAGCTATGAGCAGTTCTTC
>TRBD2|TRBV18|TRBJ2-5|NA
CASSSTAGVGETQYF
TGTGCCAGCTCATCTACAGCGGGAGTAGGAGAGACCCAGTACTTC
>TRBD1|TRBV23-1|TRBJ1-1|NA
CASSQGQGNTEAFF
TGCGCCAGCAGTCAGGGACAGGGGAACACTGAAGCTTTCTTT